Each of the 6 T cell receptor beta chains below was sequenced from the same sample in a study of T cell responses to AZD1222 COVID-19 vaccine. The assay was immunoSEQ multiplex PCR, and TCRdb's table has in-frame clones only and misses some. The table shows roughly 190,000 clones, with 85% to 95% occurring only once. Sequencing used peripheral blood, obtained 28 days after the second dose of the MenACWY control vaccine. The receptors here all came from an adult who received the MenACWY meningococcal vaccine as a control.

The V gene is TRBV6-2 or TRBV6-3, the J gene TRBJ1-1, with unresolved D. Deletions cut 4 bases from V and 0 bases from J, with 6 bases between. Per the germline V gene, CDR1 is MNHEY and CDR2 is SVGEGT. The CDR3 has 13 amino acids. The CDR3: CASSFGMNTEAFF. In nucleotides, the CDR3 is TGTGCCAGCAGTTTCGGGATGAACACTGAAGCTTTCTTT.

This clone appeared a single time. Different DNA sequences within this sample yield the same CDR3. V and J are TRBV12-3 or TRBV12-4 and TRBJ1-2; D is undetermined. Trimming removed 6 bases at V and 2 bases at J, with 7 bases between. This CDR3 comprises 12 residues. CDR3 bases: TGTGCCAGCAGCTCCAGCAACTATGGCTACACCTTC. It encodes CASSSSNYGYTF.

This sequence joins TRBV19 and TRBJ1-2; unclear D gene. This CDR3 has 12 residues. Deletions cut 3 bases from V and 6 bases from J, with 8 bases between. Per germline, CDR1 LNHDA and CDR2 SQIVND (reference sequence). CDR3 nucleotides: TGTGCCAGTAGTATTTGGTCTCATGGCTACACCTTC. As protein: CASSIWSHGYTF.

The chain links TRBV3-1 (or the pseudogene TRBV3-2) to TRBJ2-3, with 7 bases lining up with TRBD2. The V gene end was trimmed by 8 bases and the J gene end by 4 bases; junction bases not matched to a gene: 21. Germline values: CDR1 LGHDT, CDR2 YNNKEL (reference sequence). The CDR3 has 18 residues. CDR3 nucleotide sequence: TGTGCCAGCGGAGACTACAGTGTTGCGCGGGGGAAGTCAGATACGCAGTATTTT. Its protein is CASGDYSVARGKSDTQYF.

The chain links TRBV12-5 to TRBJ1-3; D is uncertain. The germline V and J ends were trimmed by 4 bases and 0 bases, with 4 bases remaining between them. The CDR3 is 13 residues long. Looked up from germline, CDR1 is LGHNT and CDR2 is FRNRAP. In DNA, the CDR3 is TGTGCTAGTGGTTGGCCCTCTGGAAACACCATATATTTT. Protein sequence: CASGWPSGNTIYF.

This clone was recorded once. This chain joins TRBV30 and TRBJ1-1; D gene unclear. Germline V CDR1 and CDR2: GTSNPN, SVGIG (reference sequence). The CDR3 covers 12 residues. The V and J ends lost 5 bases and 0 bases respectively, with 7 bases between them. The CDR3: CAWYGLNTEAFF. As DNA, the CDR3 is TGTGCCTGGTACGGCTTGAACACTGAAGCTTTCTTT.